Listed below are T cell receptor beta chains from one sample, sequenced in a study of cytomegalovirus exposure and HLA in healthy donors. Method: immunoSEQ multiplex PCR; TCRdb's copy keeps in-frame clones and lacks some. The table lists more than 150,000 clones, 60% to 85% of them singletons. Specimen: PBMCs. These TCRs come from a woman between 45 and 65 years old in good health and CMV-seropositive. CDR3s include the opening cysteine and the closing phenylalanine or tryptophan. Fields, in order: V gene, clone size, CDR3 length, D gene, J gene, CDR3 DNA, CDR3 protein. D genes are given only for firm matches. Size is omitted from some rows. Given values are once, few, many or a class for expanded clones.

v_gene: TRBV6-6
abundance: .
len: 13
d_gene: TRBD1
j_gene: TRBJ1-2
CDR3nt: TGTGCCAGCAGTCCCGGGACAGTGAATGGCTACACCTTC
CDR3aa: CASSPGTVNGYTF

v_gene: TRBV30
abundance: once
len: 14
d_gene: .
j_gene: TRBJ1-2
CDR3nt: TGTGCCTGGAGTGCCCCCTCGGGGAGCTATGGCTACACCTTC
CDR3aa: CAWSAPSGSYGYTF

v_gene: TRBV2
abundance: .
len: 15
d_gene: .
j_gene: TRBJ2-5
CDR3nt: TGTGCCAGCAGCCCCACCAGCCGGGAAGGAGAGACCCAGTACTTC
CDR3aa: CASSPTSREGETQYF

v_gene: TRBV27
abundance: .
len: 14
d_gene: .
j_gene: TRBJ2-1
CDR3nt: TGTGCCAGCAGTCTTAGCGTCTCGTACAATGAGCAGTTCTTC
CDR3aa: CASSLSVSYNEQFF

v_gene: TRBV7-3
abundance: .
len: 15
d_gene: .
j_gene: TRBJ1-5
CDR3nt: TGTGCCAGCAGCTTAGGCGGGGAAGGCAATCAGCCCCAGCATTTT
CDR3aa: CASSLGGEGNQPQHF

v_gene: TRBV5-5
abundance: once
len: 15
d_gene: TRBD1
j_gene: TRBJ1-2
CDR3nt: TGTGCCAGCAGCTGGGGACAGGGGGCGAGCGGTGGCTACACCTTC
CDR3aa: CASSWGQGASGGYTF

v_gene: TRBV5-1
abundance: once
len: 15
d_gene: TRBD2
j_gene: TRBJ2-5
CDR3nt: TGCGCCAGCAGCATTAGCGGGGGCCCGGGAGAGACCCAGTACTTC
CDR3aa: CASSISGGPGETQYF

v_gene: TRBV5-1
abundance: .
len: 17
d_gene: TRBD1
j_gene: TRBJ2-2
CDR3nt: TGCGCCAGCAGCTCGAAGCCGGGACAGGTCAACACCGGGGAGCTGTTTTTT
CDR3aa: CASSSKPGQVNTGELFF

v_gene: TRBV19
abundance: once
len: 14
d_gene: .
j_gene: TRBJ1-4
CDR3nt: TGTGCCAGTAGTATGAGGCGCTCTAATGAAAAACTGTTTTTT
CDR3aa: CASSMRRSNEKLFF

v_gene: TRBV5-5
abundance: .
len: 16
d_gene: TRBD1
j_gene: TRBJ2-3
CDR3nt: TGTGCCAGCAGCTTGTTGCCGGGACAGAGCACAGATACGCAGTATTTT
CDR3aa: CASSLLPGQSTDTQYF

v_gene: TRBV4-3
abundance: .
len: 16
d_gene: .
j_gene: TRBJ1-1
CDR3nt: TGCGCCAGCAGATTTAGCACGGGGTCGGCGTACACTGAAGCTTTCTTT
CDR3aa: CASRFSTGSAYTEAFF

v_gene: TRBV19
abundance: .
len: 14
d_gene: TRBD1
j_gene: TRBJ2-7
CDR3nt: TGTGCCAGTAGTGTCCGGGACAGGGACTACGAGCAGTACTTC
CDR3aa: CASSVRDRDYEQYF

v_gene: TRBV11-3
abundance: .
len: 16
d_gene: .
j_gene: TRBJ1-1
CDR3nt: TGTGCCAGCAGCTTAGATCCTGCACGGGGGAACACTGAAGCTTTCTTT
CDR3aa: CASSLDPARGNTEAFF

v_gene: TRBV14
abundance: .
len: 17
d_gene: TRBD2
j_gene: TRBJ2-2
CDR3nt: TGTGCCAGCAGTTATGAGCCGGGACTAGCGGGGACCGGGGAGCTGTTTTTT
CDR3aa: CASSYEPGLAGTGELFF

v_gene: TRBV9
abundance: .
len: 16
d_gene: .
j_gene: TRBJ1-1
CDR3nt: TGTGCCAGCAGCCCCACACCTTTTCAGGGGAGCACTGAAGCTTTCTTT
CDR3aa: CASSPTPFQGSTEAFF

v_gene: TRBV4-3
abundance: .
len: 19
d_gene: TRBD2
j_gene: TRBJ2-2
CDR3nt: TGCGCCAGCAGCCAAAGCCCTGGGCAGCGGGGGGCCTACACCGGGGAGCTGTTTTTT
CDR3aa: CASSQSPGQRGAYTGELFF

v_gene: TRBV9
abundance: .
len: 15
d_gene: .
j_gene: TRBJ1-1
CDR3nt: TGTGCCAGCAGCGCCGGACAAAGGATCAACACTGAAGCTTTCTTT
CDR3aa: CASSAGQRINTEAFF

v_gene: TRBV7-9
abundance: .
len: 15
d_gene: .
j_gene: TRBJ1-2
CDR3nt: TGTGCCAGCAGCTTACCTGACAGGTTTAACTATGGCTACACCTTC
CDR3aa: CASSLPDRFNYGYTF

v_gene: TRBV5-4
abundance: .
len: 15
d_gene: .
j_gene: TRBJ1-2
CDR3nt: TGTGCCAGCAGCCCGCCCCTGGGGCAGGGCGATGGCTACACCTTC
CDR3aa: CASSPPLGQGDGYTF

v_gene: TRBV13
abundance: .
len: 12
d_gene: .
j_gene: TRBJ2-1
CDR3nt: TGTGCCAGCAGCTTAGAGGGGTTGAGTCAGTTCTTC
CDR3aa: CASSLEGLSQFF

v_gene: TRBV28
abundance: few
len: 14
d_gene: .
j_gene: TRBJ2-7
CDR3nt: TGTGCCAGCAGTTTATGGGCCAGCGACTACGAGCAGTACTTC
CDR3aa: CASSLWASDYEQYF

v_gene: TRBV30
abundance: few
len: 13
d_gene: .
j_gene: TRBJ2-6
CDR3nt: TGTGCCTGGGGGCCATCTGGGGCCAACGGCCTGACTTTC
CDR3aa: CAWGPSGANGLTF

v_gene: TRBV7-7
abundance: few
len: 16
d_gene: TRBD2
j_gene: TRBJ2-2
CDR3nt: TGTGCTAGCAGCCCGCCCGGGGGGAAGGACACCGGGGAGCTGTTTTTT
CDR3aa: CASSPPGGKDTGELFF

v_gene: TRBV18
abundance: once
len: 15
d_gene: .
j_gene: TRBJ2-5
CDR3nt: TGTGCCAGCTCACCGGGAGCGCGGGAACAAGAGACCCAGTACTTC
CDR3aa: CASSPGAREQETQYF

v_gene: TRBV27
abundance: .
len: 14
d_gene: .
j_gene: TRBJ1-1
CDR3nt: TGTGCCAGCATGGGTACGGGGATGAACACTGAAGCTTTCTTT
CDR3aa: CASMGTGMNTEAFF

v_gene: TRBV21-1
abundance: .
len: 17
d_gene: .
j_gene: TRBJ1-5
CDR3nt: TGTGCCAGCAGCAAAGGGCGTCGGGGGGCAAGGAATCAGCCCCAGCATTTT
CDR3aa: CASSKGRRGARNQPQHF

v_gene: TRBV7-9
abundance: .
len: 11
d_gene: .
j_gene: TRBJ1-1
CDR3nt: TGTGCCAGCACCCCCGCAGGGGAAGCTTTCTTT
CDR3aa: CASTPAGEAFF

v_gene: TRBV7-2
abundance: .
len: 14
d_gene: TRBD1
j_gene: TRBJ1-5
CDR3nt: TGTGCCAGCAGCCTCGGAACAGGGGATCAGCCCCAGCATTTT
CDR3aa: CASSLGTGDQPQHF

v_gene: TRBV7-9
abundance: few
len: 14
d_gene: .
j_gene: TRBJ1-2
CDR3nt: TGTGCCAGCAGCTTTGGACAGACCACCTATGGCTACACCTTC
CDR3aa: CASSFGQTTYGYTF

v_gene: TRBV11-2
abundance: .
len: 16
d_gene: .
j_gene: TRBJ2-3
CDR3nt: TGTGCCAGCAGCTTAGGGGATGCGGGGTACACAGATACGCAGTATTTT
CDR3aa: CASSLGDAGYTDTQYF

v_gene: TRBV7-2
abundance: .
len: 13
d_gene: .
j_gene: TRBJ2-4
CDR3nt: TGTGCCAGCAGCTCCGGGAGCGGCAAGATTCAGTACTTC
CDR3aa: CASSSGSGKIQYF

v_gene: TRBV6-5
abundance: .
len: 12
d_gene: TRBD1
j_gene: TRBJ1-2
CDR3nt: TGTGCCAGCAGTCGGACAGGGCATGGCTACACCTTC
CDR3aa: CASSRTGHGYTF

v_gene: TRBV18
abundance: .
len: 16
d_gene: TRBD1
j_gene: TRBJ1-3
CDR3nt: TGTGCCAGCTCACCGGGACAGGGCTACTCTGGAAACACCATATATTTT
CDR3aa: CASSPGQGYSGNTIYF

v_gene: TRBV4-2
abundance: once
len: 15
d_gene: TRBD1
j_gene: TRBJ2-3
CDR3nt: TGTGCCAGCAGCCCCCAGGACAGGGGGCGGGATACGCAGTATTTT
CDR3aa: CASSPQDRGRDTQYF

v_gene: TRBV6-6
abundance: .
len: 15
d_gene: .
j_gene: TRBJ2-3
CDR3nt: TGTGCCAGCAGTTACGGGGAGTTAGGCACAGATACGCAGTATTTT
CDR3aa: CASSYGELGTDTQYF

v_gene: TRBV4-2
abundance: once
len: 15
d_gene: TRBD1
j_gene: TRBJ1-2
CDR3nt: TGTGCCAGCAGCCAAGAGCAGGGGGCTAACTATGGCTACACCTTC
CDR3aa: CASSQEQGANYGYTF

v_gene: TRBV29-1
abundance: once
len: 15
d_gene: TRBD1
j_gene: TRBJ2-7
CDR3nt: TGCAGCGTTGAACGGCGGACAGGGGGAACCTACGAGCAGTACTTC
CDR3aa: CSVERRTGGTYEQYF

v_gene: TRBV25-1
abundance: .
len: 15
d_gene: .
j_gene: TRBJ1-4
CDR3nt: TGTGCCAGCAGTGATCGTACCGGGAACCCTGAAAAACTGTTTTTT
CDR3aa: CASSDRTGNPEKLFF

v_gene: TRBV5-4
abundance: once
len: 12
d_gene: .
j_gene: TRBJ2-5
CDR3nt: TGTGCCAGCAGCCATTCCGGGGAGGCCCAGTACTTC
CDR3aa: CASSHSGEAQYF

v_gene: TRBV5-1
abundance: .
len: 15
d_gene: .
j_gene: TRBJ2-2
CDR3nt: TGCGCCAGCAGCTTGGGACTAGCGAACACCGGGGAGCTGTTTTTT
CDR3aa: CASSLGLANTGELFF

v_gene: TRBV5-1
abundance: .
len: 16
d_gene: .
j_gene: TRBJ2-7
CDR3nt: TGCGCCAGCAGCTCCGGGTCCTCTAGTCTCTCCTACGAGCAGTACTTC
CDR3aa: CASSSGSSSLSYEQYF

v_gene: TRBV30
abundance: once
len: 12
d_gene: .
j_gene: TRBJ1-2
CDR3nt: TGTGCCTGGAGTGGGGGGGACTATGGCTACACCTTC
CDR3aa: CAWSGGDYGYTF

v_gene: TRBV6-5
abundance: .
len: 13
d_gene: TRBD1
j_gene: TRBJ1-2
CDR3nt: TGTGCCAGCAGGCCGCAGGGGGTGGGGGGCTACACCTTC
CDR3aa: CASRPQGVGGYTF

v_gene: TRBV10-3
abundance: .
len: 14
d_gene: .
j_gene: TRBJ2-7
CDR3nt: TGTGCCATCAGTCCACGGGACCGGGGGAGCGAGCAGTACTTC
CDR3aa: CAISPRDRGSEQYF

v_gene: TRBV7-6
abundance: .
len: 15
d_gene: .
j_gene: TRBJ1-3
CDR3nt: TGTGCCAGCAGCCCCTCACAGGGCTCTGGAAACACCATATATTTT
CDR3aa: CASSPSQGSGNTIYF

v_gene: TRBV7-2
abundance: .
len: 15
d_gene: .
j_gene: TRBJ2-3
CDR3nt: TGTGCCAGCAGCTTCTCGACTCTAAGCACAGATACGCAGTATTTT
CDR3aa: CASSFSTLSTDTQYF

v_gene: TRBV4-3
abundance: .
len: 15
d_gene: TRBD1
j_gene: TRBJ2-3
CDR3nt: TGCGCCAGCAGCCAAGAGGACAGGGCCACAGATACGCAGTATTTT
CDR3aa: CASSQEDRATDTQYF

v_gene: TRBV11-1
abundance: .
len: 16
d_gene: .
j_gene: TRBJ2-5
CDR3nt: TGTGCCAGCAGCCCCAGGGGCGGGAGCATTCAAGAGACCCAGTACTTC
CDR3aa: CASSPRGGSIQETQYF

v_gene: TRBV10-3
abundance: few
len: 14
d_gene: .
j_gene: TRBJ2-3
CDR3nt: TGTGCCATCGGATGGACAGATAGCACAGATACGCAGTATTTT
CDR3aa: CAIGWTDSTDTQYF

v_gene: TRBV9
abundance: .
len: 16
d_gene: TRBD2
j_gene: TRBJ2-3
CDR3nt: TGTGCCAGCAGCGTTGGAATCGGGAGGGCGGGAGATACGCAGTATTTT
CDR3aa: CASSVGIGRAGDTQYF

v_gene: TRBV28
abundance: once
len: 20
d_gene: TRBD2
j_gene: TRBJ2-2
CDR3nt: TGTGCCAGCAGTTTCTTGGGGCCCCGTCTTTGGCGGGGGGTCACCGGGGAGCTGTTTTTT
CDR3aa: CASSFLGPRLWRGVTGELFF

v_gene: TRBV6-5
abundance: .
len: 15
d_gene: .
j_gene: TRBJ2-7
CDR3nt: TGTGCCAGCAGTCCGGGGAGCGACGGAGCCTACGAGCAGTACTTC
CDR3aa: CASSPGSDGAYEQYF

v_gene: TRBV30
abundance: .
len: 14
d_gene: TRBD1
j_gene: TRBJ1-2
CDR3nt: TGTGCCTTCAGGGAAGGGGGCCTAGGCTATGGCTACACCTTC
CDR3aa: CAFREGGLGYGYTF

v_gene: TRBV14
abundance: .
len: 17
d_gene: .
j_gene: TRBJ1-6
CDR3nt: TGTGCCAGCAGCCAAGTGGGGTTGGGGCAGCCAAATTCACCCCTCCACTTT
CDR3aa: CASSQVGLGQPNSPLHF

v_gene: TRBV18
abundance: .
len: 16
d_gene: .
j_gene: TRBJ1-3
CDR3nt: TGTGCCAGCTCACTCGGACAGTTTCACTCTGGAAACACCATATATTTT
CDR3aa: CASSLGQFHSGNTIYF